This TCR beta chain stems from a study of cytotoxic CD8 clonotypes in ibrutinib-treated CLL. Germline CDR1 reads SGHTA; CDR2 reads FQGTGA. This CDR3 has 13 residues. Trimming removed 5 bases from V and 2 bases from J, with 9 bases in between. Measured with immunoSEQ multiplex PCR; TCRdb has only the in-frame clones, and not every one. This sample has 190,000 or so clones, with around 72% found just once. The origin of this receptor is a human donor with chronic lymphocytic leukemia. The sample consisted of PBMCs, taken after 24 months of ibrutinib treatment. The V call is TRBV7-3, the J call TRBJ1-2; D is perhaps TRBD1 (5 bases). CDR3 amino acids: CASSGPGNYGYTF. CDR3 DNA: TGTGCCAGCAGCGGACCAGGGAACTATGGCTACACCTTC.